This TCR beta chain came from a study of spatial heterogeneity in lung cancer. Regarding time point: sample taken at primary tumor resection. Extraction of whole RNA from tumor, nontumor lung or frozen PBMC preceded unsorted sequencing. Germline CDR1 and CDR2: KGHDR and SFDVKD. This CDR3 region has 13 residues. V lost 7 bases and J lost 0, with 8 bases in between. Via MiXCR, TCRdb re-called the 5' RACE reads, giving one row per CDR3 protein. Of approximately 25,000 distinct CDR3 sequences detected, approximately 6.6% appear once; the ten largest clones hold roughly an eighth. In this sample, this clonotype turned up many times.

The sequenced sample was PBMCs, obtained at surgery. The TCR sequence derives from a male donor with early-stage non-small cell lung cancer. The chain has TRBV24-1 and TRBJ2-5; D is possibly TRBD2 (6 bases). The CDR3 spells CATRAGHQETQYF. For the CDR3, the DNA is TGTGCCACCAGGGCGGGGCACCAAGAGACCCAGTACTTC.